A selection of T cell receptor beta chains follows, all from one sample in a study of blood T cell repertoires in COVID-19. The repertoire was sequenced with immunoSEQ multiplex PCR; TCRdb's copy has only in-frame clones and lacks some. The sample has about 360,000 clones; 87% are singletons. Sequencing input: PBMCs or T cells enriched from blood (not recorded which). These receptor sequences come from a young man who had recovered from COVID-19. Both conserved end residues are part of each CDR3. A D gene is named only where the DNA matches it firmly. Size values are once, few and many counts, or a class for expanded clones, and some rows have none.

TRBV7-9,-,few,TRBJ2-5,TGTGCCAGCAGCTCCATAGACTATGACCAAGAGACCCAGTACTTC,CASSSIDYDQETQYF
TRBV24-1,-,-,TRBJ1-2,TGTGCCACCAGTGATGAGCAGGGTTCCCATGGCTACACCTTC,CATSDEQGSHGYTF
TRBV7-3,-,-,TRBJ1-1,TGTGCCAGCAGCTTTCTTGGCAGTAACGCTGAAGCTTTCTTT,CASSFLGSNAEAFF
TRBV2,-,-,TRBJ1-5,TGTGCCAGTTCTTGGACACCAACTAGCAATCAGCCCCAGCATTTT,CASSWTPTSNQPQHF
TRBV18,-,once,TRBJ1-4,TGTGCCAGCTCACATTCGCGGGGCGGGGTTGAAAATGAAAAACTGTTTTTT,CASSHSRGGVENEKLFF
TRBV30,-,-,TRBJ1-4,TGTGCCTTGGACAGCCATCAGCTAAAACTGTTTTTT,CALDSHQLKLFF
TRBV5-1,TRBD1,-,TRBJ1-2,TGCGCCAGGTTACGGGACAGGGCTAACTATGGCTACACCTTC,CARLRDRANYGYTF
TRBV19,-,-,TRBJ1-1,TGTGCCAGTACTGGCAGATCGAACACTGAAGCTTTCTTT,CASTGRSNTEAFF
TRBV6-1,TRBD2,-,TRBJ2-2,TGTGCCAGCAGTGAAGAACTAGCGGGGACCGGGGAGCTGTTTTTT,CASSEELAGTGELFF
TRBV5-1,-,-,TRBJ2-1,TGCGCCAGCAGCTTGGATAATGGCGGGATCAGACCGTTCTTC,CASSLDNGGIRPFF
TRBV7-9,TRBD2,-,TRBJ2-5,TGTGCCAGCAGCGGATTAGCGGGGGGCAGGACAGAGACCCAGTACTTC,CASSGLAGGRTETQYF
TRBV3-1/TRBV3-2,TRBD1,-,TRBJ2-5,TGTGCCAGCAGCTTCCGGGACAGGGGGCTAGAGACCCAGTACTTC,CASSFRDRGLETQYF
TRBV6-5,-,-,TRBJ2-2,TGTGCCAGCAGTTACTCGAGTGGGGCTGGGGAGCTGTTTTTT,CASSYSSGAGELFF
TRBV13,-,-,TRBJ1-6,TGTGCCAGCAGCCTTCGGCGGGGATATAATTCACCCCTCCACTTT,CASSLRRGYNSPLHF
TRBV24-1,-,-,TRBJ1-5,TGTGCCACCAGTGACCGAACTACCCGGCAGCCCCAGCATTTT,CATSDRTTRQPQHF
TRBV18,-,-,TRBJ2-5,TGTGCCAGCTCACCAGGGGCACAGCAAGAGACCCAGTACTTC,CASSPGAQQETQYF
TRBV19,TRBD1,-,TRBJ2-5,TGTGCCAGTAGTCGGCAGATACAGGGGCACGAGACCCAGTACTTC,CASSRQIQGHETQYF
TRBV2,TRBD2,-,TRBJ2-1,TGTGCCAGCAGTTTTACTAGCGGGGGGGCCCGTGAGCAGTTCTTC,CASSFTSGGAREQFF
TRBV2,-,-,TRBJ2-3,TGTGCCAGCAGTGAGTCGGGGTCACGCACAGATACGCAGTATTTT,CASSESGSRTDTQYF
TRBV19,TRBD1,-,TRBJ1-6,TGTGCCAGTAGTCCAGAGACAGGGGCAGGATCACCCCTCCACTTT,CASSPETGAGSPLHF
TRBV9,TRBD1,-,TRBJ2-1,TGTGCCAGCAGCCCCAATGGGTTGGCGGGACAGGGAAAGTTCTTC,CASSPNGLAGQGKFF
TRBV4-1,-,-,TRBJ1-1,TGCGCCAGCGTTACAGGAGTTGAAGCTTTCTTT,CASVTGVEAFF
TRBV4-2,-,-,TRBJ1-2,TGTGCCAGCAGCCAAGATTGGGGAGCTAACTATGGCTACACCTTC,CASSQDWGANYGYTF
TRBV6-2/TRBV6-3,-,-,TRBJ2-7,TGTGCCAGCAGTTACTCCGCAGGAAACTACGAGCAGTACTTC,CASSYSAGNYEQYF